Listed below are T cell receptor beta chains from one sample, sequenced in a study of tumor-infiltrating lymphocytes in primary liver carcinoma. MiXCR, run by TCRdb on the multiplex PCR reads, gives a single entry per CDR3 protein. The sample consists of 250,000 to 350,000 distinct CDR3 sequences, 50% to 60% of them appearing once. The sequenced sample was peripheral blood. Receptors were obtained from a young woman with primary liver carcinoma and hepatitis B virus infection. CDR3s include the opening cysteine and the closing phenylalanine or tryptophan.

v_call	j_call	cdr3_aa
TRBV11-2	TRBJ1-6	CASSLGRGSYSSPFHF
TRBV6-5	TRBJ2-2	CASSHVGTGELFF
TRBV18	TRBJ2-3	CASSPLGAADTQYF
TRBV7-9	TRBJ1-3	CASCLGLDTIYF
TRBV11-2	TRBJ1-2	CTSSRIGKGTSNYGCTF
TRBV20-1	TRBJ2-7	CSAAAAEQYF
TRBV9	TRBJ2-4	CASSGSGGAKNIQYF
TRBV28	TRBJ1-5	CASNGQWQPQHF
TRBV7-8	TRBJ2-7	CASSPRGFGRGETYEQYF
TRBV4-1	TRBJ2-2	CASSLLRTSGNTGELFF
TRBV11-2	TRBJ2-1	CASNLGELVVSYNEQFF
TRBV29-1	TRBJ2-1	CSVDGQGRDEQFF
TRBV12-3/TRBV12-4	TRBJ2-5	CASSIEVLQETQYF
TRBV4-2	TRBJ1-1	CASSQGPFDRQNIETFF
TRBV6-5	TRBJ2-7	CASSLGQGFYEQYF
TRBV5-6	TRBJ1-2	CASSLYGPGGYTF
TRBV30	TRBJ1-5	CAWSVRVGGGNQPQHF
TRBV6-5	TRBJ2-2	CATQPGGSTGELFF
TRBV5-4	TRBJ2-1	CASGRSGSSYNEQFF
TRBV29-1	TRBJ2-2	CSVIGWGEPFF
TRBV11-2	TRBJ2-1	CASDANRRGKGEFF
TRBV28	TRBJ1-5	CASRVGTGSTLPQHF
TRBV5-6	TRBJ2-5	CASSTAATQYF
TRBV11-2	TRBJ2-3	CASSSELAATDTQCF
TRBV5-1	TRBJ1-1	CASTLESTEAFF
TRBV6-6	TRBJ2-1	CASSYEVSEQFF
TRBV6-5	TRBJ2-7	CASSYGDSYEQYF
TRBV11-2	TRBJ2-5	CASSSQAGDKYEQYF
TRBV6-1	TRBJ2-6	CASSSGSGANILTF
TRBV28	TRBJ2-7	CASSSWDIYEQYF
TRBV12-3/TRBV12-4	TRBJ2-7	CASSLSSQGASISHEQYF
TRBV29-1	TRBJ1-1	CSVGAANTEAFF
TRBV11-2	TRBJ2-7	CTSSSNPGGTYEQYF
TRBV2	TRBJ2-3	CASSDGRVARTQYF
TRBV14	TRBJ2-2	CASSQGWQWHTGELFF
TRBV5-4	TRBJ2-1	CASSLGLVNEQFF
TRBV6-6	TRBJ1-1	CASSYSMAGPGKETEAFF
TRBV13	TRBJ2-7	CASNTGTAYEQYF
TRBV6-6	TRBJ2-1	CASSYSIPGGGNEQFF
TRBV5-5	TRBJ1-1	CACSRDRRTEAFF
TRBV4-3	TRBJ2-1	CASTQDAGSSNNEQFF
TRBV11-2	TRBJ2-3	CANSSGSGRADTQYF